The 32 T cell receptor beta chains below come from one sample, sequenced in a study of T cell repertoires in cytomegalovirus infection. TCRdb re-analysed the reads in MiXCR, keeping a single row per CDR3 protein. The sample shows roughly 200,000 distinct CDR3 sequences, roughly 9.8% of them seen only once. The source material was PBMCs. These receptors originate from a human donor in good health (CMV status not recorded). Some clones in this sample may be carry-over from other donors' samples.

Ten or more counts support this clonotype. This chain links TRBV7-3 with TRBJ2-5, with D possibly called TRBD1 or TRBD2 (5 bases each). Between the trimmed V and J ends, which lost 5 bases and 7 bases, there was a span of 29 bases. CDR1 is SGHTA, CDR2 FQGTGA, per germline. This CDR3 spans 18 amino acids. CDR3 bases: TGTGCCAGCAGCCCAGGGAAAGCCTTGAGCGGACCAAGTTCGACCCAGTACTTC. Translating it yields CASSPGKALSGPSSTQYF.

The CDR3 sequence is CSARTGFGNEQYF. CDR3 in DNA: TGCAGTGCTAGGACGGGCTTCGGGAACGAGCAGTACTTC. The chain links TRBV20-1 to TRBJ2-7; the D gene is possibly TRBD2 (5 bases). V lost 3 bases and J 5 bases, leaving 14 bases between the germline ends. This CDR3 contains 13 residues. Germline values: CDR1 DFQATT, CDR2 SNEGSKA (reference sequence).

This clonotype was seen many times. This chain uses TRBV20-1 with TRBJ2-5, with D tentatively TRBD1 (5 bases). The V and J ends lost 5 bases and 1 base respectively, with 14 bases between them. In germline, CDR1 is DFQATT, CDR2 SNEGSKA (reference sequence). This CDR3 contains 14 residues. The CDR3 DNA sequence: TGCAGTGCTTCCCGAAGACAGCTCCAAGAGACCCAGTACTTC. Translated: CSASRRQLQETQYF.

Many counts were recorded for this clonotype. The chain carries TRBV6-1 and TRBJ2-5, with D possibly being TRBD1 (6 bases). This CDR3 spans 16 amino acids. Germline V gives CDR1 MNHNS, CDR2 SASEGT. V gave up 5 bases and J gave up 7 bases, with 23 bases separating them. The CDR3 region is CASSQQGLAPKLTQYF. CDR3 nucleotides: TGTGCCAGCAGTCAACAGGGCCTTGCACCAAAGTTGACCCAGTACTTC.

This clonotype was found a few times. The CDR3 region has the DNA TGCGCCAGCAGCCCTAAGGGGGTTCTAGTGCAGGAGCAGTTCTTC. Translating it yields CASSPKGVLVQEQFF. The chain links TRBV4-3 to TRBJ2-1; D is perhaps TRBD1 (6 bases). V shed 4 bases and J shed 10 bases, with 20 bases lying between them. From germline, CDR1 is LGHNA and CDR2 YSLEER. CDR3 length: 15 amino acids.

This chain uses TRBV29-1 with TRBJ1-2, with a tentative D call TRBD1 (5 bases). The germline CDR1 and CDR2 sequences are SQVTM and ANQGSEA. Trimming stripped 4 bases from V and 4 bases from J, with 19 bases between. This CDR3 is 15 amino acids long. Written as DNA, the CDR3 is TGCAGCGTTGTGATGCGTACCAGGGACGGCTATGGCTACACCTTC. It encodes CSVVMRTRDGYGYTF.

This clonotype was counted between two and nine times. The J gene is TRBJ2-5, the V gene TRBV5-4, with a tentative D call TRBD2 (7 bases). Trimming removed 0 bases from V and 5 bases from J, with 11 bases in between. This CDR3 has 14 amino acids. Germline CDR1 is SGHNT and CDR2 is YYREEE (reference sequence). The CDR3 here is CASSLGEGGETQYF. The CDR3 DNA follows: TGTGCCAGCAGCTTGGGAGAGGGGGGGGAGACCCAGTACTTC. Complete variable domain (other parts from reference TRBV5-4 and TRBJ2-5): ETGVTQSPTHLIKTRGQQVTLRCSSQSGHNTVSWYQQALGQGPQFIFQYYREEENGRGNFPPRFSGLQFPNYSSELNVNALELDDSALYLCASSLGEGGETQYFGPGTRLLVL.

V is TRBV11-2 and J is TRBJ2-7; no firm D call. The CDR3 extends over 14 amino acids. Trimming cost V 2 bases and J 0 bases, with 8 bases left between them. CDR1 and CDR2 from the germline V gene are SGHAT and FQNNGV. Written as DNA, the CDR3 is TGTGCCAGCAGCTTATCGGTTTTCTCCTACGAGCAGTACTTC. Translated: CASSLSVFSYEQYF.

This clonotype was counted at least ten times. The gene calls are TRBV7-2 and TRBJ2-5; 7 bases are shared with TRBD2. Germline V gene sequence: CDR1 SGHTA, CDR2 FQGNSA. J gave up 2 bases and V 5 bases, and 5 bases lay outside the gene matches. This CDR3 is 14 amino acids long. The CDR3 sequence: CASSRDYQQETQYF. The CDR3 DNA reads as TGTGCCAGCAGCCGGGACTACCAACAAGAGACCCAGTACTTC.

This clonotype was detected ten times or more. The chain joins TRBV7-8 to TRBJ2-7, with 11 bases matching TRBD1. V was clipped by 0 bases and J by 3 bases; unmatched bases: 1. The CDR3 has 15 residues. Germline V CDR1 and CDR2: SGHVS, FQNEAQ. The CDR3 spells CASSLAGTGGYEQYF. In nucleotides, the CDR3 is TGTGCCAGCAGCTTAGCTGGGACAGGGGGCTACGAGCAGTACTTC.

J is TRBJ1-5 and V is TRBV28; D gene unclear. CDR1 and CDR2 from the germline V gene are MDHEN and SYDVKM. The CDR3 spans 16 residues. V dropped 3 bases and J dropped 1 base, with 13 bases sitting between them. The CDR3 DNA is TGTGCCAGCAGTTTCGTGTCCGGTGGAAGCAATCAGCCCCAGCATTTT. Translation: CASSFVSGGSNQPQHF.

The chain's CDR3 is CASIFRGPGTGELFF. CDR3 nucleotide sequence: TGTGCCAGCATTTTCAGAGGGCCTGGTACCGGGGAGCTGTTTTTT. V gene TRBV28 combines with J gene TRBJ2-2, with a tentative D call TRBD2 (5 bases). The CDR3 consists of 15 residues. The V end lost 7 bases, the J end lost 5 bases, and 17 bases lay between the germline ends. The germline CDR1 and CDR2 sequences are MDHEN and SYDVKM.

As concerns this clonotype: A much larger clone is a single base away; this may be a read error. CDR3 sequence: CASSSRLAGGVPYNEQFF. The DNA for the CDR3 is TGTGCCAGCAGCTCGAGACTAGCGGGAGGGGTCCCCTACAATGAGCAGTTCTTC. V gene TRBV7-9 combines with J gene TRBJ2-1; 14 bases line up with TRBD2. J was trimmed by 2 bases and V by 4 bases; bases with no gene match: 7. The V gene's germline CDR1 is SEHNR and CDR2 FQNEAQ (reference sequence). The CDR3 sequence is 18 residues long.

This clonotype was seen at least ten times. V is TRBV7-2 and J is TRBJ2-1, with 12 bases aligning to TRBD2. Germline assignment: CDR1 SGHTA and CDR2 FQGNSA. V was clipped by 3 bases and J by 4 bases; unmatched bases: 4. The CDR3 has 16 amino acids. The CDR3 bases are TGTGCCAGCAGCTTTTGGACTAGCGGGAAGTACAATGAGCAGTTCTTC. Encoded protein: CASSFWTSGKYNEQFF.

This clonotype was recorded many times. The V and J genes are TRBV7-8 and TRBJ2-2; weak D call: TRBD1 (5 bases). The germline V and J ends were trimmed by 5 bases and 0 bases, with 13 bases remaining between them. This CDR3 has 16 amino acids. The germline V gene has CDR1 SGHVS and CDR2 FQNEAQ. The chain's CDR3 is CASSPFRVANTGELFF. The DNA for the CDR3 is TGTGCCAGCAGCCCCTTCAGGGTTGCGAACACCGGGGAGCTGTTTTTT.

Points on this clonotype: A read error may account for a junction end that differs from germline. The chain is built from TRBV12-3 or TRBV12-4 and TRBJ2-7; weak D call: TRBD1 (6 bases). This CDR3 contains 12 residues. CDR3 residues: CASSSDSYERYF. The CDR3 coding sequence is TGTGCCAGCAGTTCGGACAGCTACGAGCGGTACTTC.

J is TRBJ1-5 and V is TRBV20-1, with D possibly matching TRBD1 (6 bases). CDR1 and CDR2 (germline): DFQATT, SNEGSKA (reference sequence). CDR3 length: 16 amino acids. The V and J ends lost 0 bases and 1 base respectively, with 13 bases between them. The CDR3 nucleotides are TGCAGTGCTAGAGATATGGGGGCTGTGAGCAATCAGCCCCAGCATTTT. It translates to CSARDMGAVSNQPQHF.

This clonotype was found many times. The CDR3 DNA reads as TGTGCCAGCAGCCAACCCTCGAGGGCAGAGACCCAGTACTTC. Amino acid sequence: CASSQPSRAETQYF. This sequence joins TRBV4-2 and TRBJ2-5; D is possibly TRBD2 (5 bases). Germline assignment: CDR1 LGHNA and CDR2 YNFKEQ. Trimming removed 2 bases at V and 4 bases at J, with 11 bases between. The CDR3 length is 14 residues.

Many counts were recorded for this clonotype. The chain has TRBV7-8 and TRBJ1-1, with D possibly being TRBD1 (5 bases). The CDR3 contains 15 residues. The ends were cut back, 5 bases at V and 4 bases at J, with 17 bases in the middle. Per the germline V gene, CDR1 is SGHVS and CDR2 is FQNEAQ. The CDR3 protein is CASSPLISQGTEAFF. The CDR3 DNA follows: TGTGCCAGCAGCCCTCTGATCTCCCAGGGCACTGAAGCTTTCTTT.

This clonotype was seen more than once but under ten times. This sequence joins TRBV30 and TRBJ1-5; D is unclear. Looked up from germline, CDR1 is GTSNPN and CDR2 is SVGIG (reference sequence). V was shortened by 1 base and J by 5 bases, with 9 bases between the two germline ends. CDR3 length: 13 residues. The CDR3 DNA reads TGTGCCTGGAGTGACGGTAACGATCAGCCCCAGCATTTT. Translated: CAWSDGNDQPQHF.

This clonotype came up a few times. V gene TRBV29-1 combines with J gene TRBJ1-1; D is undetermined. Germline V CDR1 and CDR2: SQVTM, ANQGSEA. V lost 7 bases and J 0 bases, leaving 6 bases between the germline ends. The CDR3 runs 11 residues. The CDR3 coding sequence is TGCAGCGCCACCGTGAACACTGAAGCTTTCTTT. Protein product: CSATVNTEAFF.

This clonotype was seen ten or more times. This chain uses TRBV28 with TRBJ1-2; D ambiguous. The germline gives CDR1 MDHEN, CDR2 SYDVKM. This CDR3 contains 14 residues. With 3 bases removed from V and 6 bases from J, the gap between germline ends came to 14 bases. CDR3 in DNA: TGTGCCAGCAGTTTTTCTGTCCGGGTGGATGGCTACACCTTC. Its translation: CASSFSVRVDGYTF.

This clonotype was observed a few times. The V gene is TRBV6-2 or TRBV6-3, the J gene TRBJ2-3; D is possibly TRBD2 (5 bases). Trimming cost V 6 bases and J 0 bases, with 10 bases left between them. The CDR3 is made up of 14 amino acids. Germline CDR1 MNHEY, CDR2 SVGEGT. The CDR3 nucleotides read TGTGCCAGCAGGCCCCCGGGGAGCACAGATACGCAGTATTTT. Amino acid sequence: CASRPPGSTDTQYF.

By share of the sample, this clonotype is medium-sized. V and J are TRBV27 and TRBJ2-7, with 9 bases that match TRBD1. Losses at the gene ends were 5 bases for V and 3 bases for J; bases not matched to a gene: 5. The CDR3 sequence is 14 residues long. CDR1 MNHEY and CDR2 SMNVEV come from the germline V gene (reference sequence). The chain's CDR3 is CASSLQGANYEQYF. DNA of the CDR3: TGTGCCAGCAGTCTACAGGGGGCGAACTACGAGCAGTACTTC.

This clonotype was picked up many times. This chain links TRBV11-2 with TRBJ2-5; no reliable D call. V shed 5 bases and J shed 3 bases, with 7 bases lying between them. The CDR3 consists of 12 residues. CDR1 and CDR2 from the germline V gene are SGHAT and FQNNGV. This chain's CDR3 is CASSRYEETQYF. CDR3 nucleotides: TGTGCCAGCAGCCGATACGAAGAGACCCAGTACTTC.

This clonotype was recorded at least ten times. V usage is TRBV19 and J usage is TRBJ1-2; no reliable D call. CDR1 is LNHDA and CDR2 is SQIVND in the germline V gene (reference sequence). V was cut by 8 bases and J by 5 bases, with 18 bases left in between. The CDR3 loop spans 14 amino acids. The CDR3 sequence: CASLAGVREYGYTF. The CDR3 nucleotides are TGTGCCAGTTTGGCGGGAGTCCGGGAGTATGGCTACACCTTC.

The chain has TRBV20-1 and TRBJ2-2; no definite D call. CDR3 length: 12 residues. CDR1 and CDR2 (germline): DFQATT, SNEGSKA (reference sequence). The V end was cut by 6 bases, the J end by 6 bases, with 11 bases between. Here the CDR3 reads CSAPDGPGELFF. The CDR3 nucleotides read TGCAGTGCGCCCGATGGCCCCGGGGAGCTGTTTTTT.

This clonotype showed up many times. This sequence joins TRBV10-3 and TRBJ1-6; TRBD1 agrees at 7 bases. This CDR3 has 14 residues. Germline CDR1 and CDR2: ENHRY and SYGVKD. After removal of 6 bases from V and 5 bases from J, the junction contained 4 bases not matched to a gene. The CDR3 DNA follows: TGTGCCATCAGCTCGACAGGGAATAATTCACCCCTCCACTTT. This translates into CAISSTGNNSPLHF.

This clonotype was seen repeatedly, ten times or more. The chain recombines TRBV7-9 with TRBJ2-1, with 9 positions matching TRBD2. The CDR3 has 15 residues. Germline values: CDR1 SEHNR, CDR2 FQNEAQ (reference sequence). The V gene end was trimmed by 3 bases and the J gene end by 4 bases; junction bases not matched to a gene: 4. DNA of the CDR3: TGTGCCAGCAGCTTGGAGCGGGGGGCGTACAATGAGCAGTTCTTC. This gives the protein CASSLERGAYNEQFF.

The chain has TRBV15 and TRBJ2-7; D perhaps matches TRBD1 (6 bases). Germline V gives CDR1 LNHNV, CDR2 YYDKDF (reference sequence). This CDR3 spans 13 amino acids. The germline V and J ends were trimmed by 4 bases and 2 bases, with 9 bases remaining between them. CDR3 region: CATSTEGAYEQYF. CDR3 bases: TGTGCCACCAGCACCGAGGGGGCCTACGAGCAGTACTTC.

This clonotype was seen repeatedly, ten times or more. The V and J genes are TRBV7-2 and TRBJ2-7, with D uncertain. Germline loops: CDR1 SGHTA, CDR2 FQGNSA. The V gene lost 5 bases and the J gene lost 3 bases, with 20 bases spanning the gap. The CDR3 covers 16 residues. For the CDR3, the DNA is TGTGCCAGCAGCCTAGGTTTTTACCGAAACGGCTACGAGCAGTACTTC. Residues: CASSLGFYRNGYEQYF.

CDR3 region: CASSQGFEVWDEQFF. CDR3 DNA sequence: TGCGCCAGCAGCCAAGGGTTCGAAGTCTGGGATGAGCAGTTCTTC. The V and J genes are TRBV4-3 and TRBJ2-1; D uncertain. Germline CDR1 and CDR2: LGHNA and YSLEER. Deletions cut 1 base from V and 8 bases from J, with 15 bases between. This CDR3 is built from 15 residues.